Shown below are 4 T cell receptor beta chains from a single sample sequenced in a study of T cell repertoires in cytomegalovirus infection. These receptors have no identified antigens. TCRdb used MiXCR to reprocess the reads, holding one entry per CDR3 protein. Of some 350,000 distinct CDR3 sequences listed, approximately 32% are singletons. The sample here was cultured PBMCs, taken from culture after CMV antigen stimulation. These receptor sequences come from a human donor in good health (CMV status not recorded). Some clones in this sample may be carry-over from other donors' samples.

The rearrangement links TRBV6-1 to TRBJ1-1; D gene uncertain. The CDR3 has 13 residues. CDR1 is MNHNS, CDR2 SASEGT, per germline. V was shortened by 6 bases and J by 1 base, with 9 bases between the two germline ends. The CDR3: CASRQGRNTEAFF. As DNA, the CDR3 is TGTGCCAGCAGGCAAGGGAGGAACACTGAAGCTTTCTTT.

The chain joins TRBV29-1 to TRBJ2-5, with 12 positions matching TRBD2. Germline V gene lookup returns CDR1 SQVTM and CDR2 ANQGSEA. The CDR3 runs to 15 residues. V shed 6 bases, J shed 5 bases, and the junction held 10 bases outside the gene matches. CDR3 coding DNA: TGCAGCGTCTCGACTAGCGGGAGAGTGTGGGAGACCCAGTACTTC. It yields the protein CSVSTSGRVWETQYF.

The rearrangement uses TRBV19 and TRBJ2-5, with a weak D call TRBD1 (6 bases). Germline values: CDR1 LNHDA, CDR2 SQIVND (reference sequence). The CDR3 consists of 14 residues. With 6 bases removed from V and 2 bases from J, the gap between germline ends came to 13 bases. CDR3 protein: CASRRTASQETQYF. DNA of the CDR3: TGTGCCAGTAGGCGGACAGCCTCACAAGAGACCCAGTACTTC.

The chain combines TRBV3-1 with TRBJ1-4, with 10 bases fitting TRBD1. The trim removed 4 bases at V and 1 base at J, leaving 6 bases unmatched. The CDR3 covers 17 residues. Germline loops: CDR1 LGHDT, CDR2 YNNKEL (reference sequence). CDR3 bases: TGTGCCAGCAGCCGCCGGGACAGGGGAAGAACTAATGAAAAACTGTTTTTT. Translation gives CASSRRDRGRTNEKLFF. Full variable domain (rest looked up from reference TRBV3-1 and TRBJ1-4): DTAVSQTPKYLVTQMGNDKSIKCEQNLGHDTMYWYKQDSKKFLKIMFSYNNKELIINETVPNRFSPKSPDKAHLNLHINSLELGDSAVYFCASSRRDRGRTNEKLFFGSGTQLSVL.